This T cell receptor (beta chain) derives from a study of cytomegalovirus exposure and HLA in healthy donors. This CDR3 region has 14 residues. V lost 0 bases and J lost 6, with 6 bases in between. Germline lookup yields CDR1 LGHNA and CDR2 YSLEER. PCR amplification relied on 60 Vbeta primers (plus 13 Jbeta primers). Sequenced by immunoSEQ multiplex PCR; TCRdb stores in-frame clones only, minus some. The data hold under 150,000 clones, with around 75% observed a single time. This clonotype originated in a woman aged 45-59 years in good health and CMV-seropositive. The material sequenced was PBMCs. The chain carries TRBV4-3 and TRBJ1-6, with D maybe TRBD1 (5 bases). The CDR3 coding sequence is TGCGCCAGCAGCCAAGACAGGGCTAATTCACCCCTCCACTTT. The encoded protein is CASSQDRANSPLHF.